This T cell receptor (beta chain) came from a study of blood T cell repertoires in COVID-19. Turning to the study itself: Acute and convalescent COVID-19 specimens originated in the United States, Italy and Spain. PBMCs, B-cell-depleted T cells, or T cells provided the cDNA or gDNA that made up the material.

With 4 bases removed from V and 2 bases from J, the gap between germline ends came to 9 bases. Per germline, CDR1 SGHVS and CDR2 FNYEAQ. The CDR3 consists of 14 residues. As processed by the authors: From reference gene primer amplification, estimates of nucleated cell counts were derived. Clones were sequenced by immunoSEQ multiplex PCR, and TCRdb holds only the in-frame ones, with some missing. V, J and clone size reflect that table, while D and trimming were determined from the DNA. The top ten clones hold 3.5% to 5.5% of a sample with some 120,000 clones, about nine tenths of them seen once. Enrollment of patients from Seattle took place during active infection, with longitudinal follow-up.

The genes are TRBV7-6 and TRBJ1-5; D remains ambiguous. The sample was peripheral blood. This sequence was found in a man aged 55 to 70 with COVID-19, enrolled during active disease. CDR3 DNA sequence: TGTGCCAGCAGCTCCCCCGCGGGCAATCAGCCCCAGCATTTT. Its translation: CASSSPAGNQPQHF.